A single sample gave rise to the 17 T cell receptor beta chains below, sequenced in a study of radiation and T cells in renal cell carcinoma. The data were produced by immunoSEQ multiplex PCR, yet TCRdb's version contains in-frame clones alone and is incomplete. The sample holds about 150,000 clones, 80% to 90% seen once. Time point reported: blood 2 weeks post-SBRT. The treatment: 15 Gy SBRT to primary tumor, nephrectomy 4 weeks later. The sequenced sample was blood, obtained from a patient whose treatment included radiotherapy and nephrectomy. The receptor set was obtained from a woman aged 50 to 60 with renal cell carcinoma.

This sequence joins TRBV6-1 and TRBJ2-2; unclear D gene. This CDR3 contains 14 residues. V shed 5 bases and J shed 2 bases, with 9 bases lying between them. Germline-derived CDR1 and CDR2 are MNHNS and SASEGT. The CDR3 DNA reads as TGTGCCAGCAGTCAGTCCCTAAACACCGGGGAGCTGTTTTTT. Translation: CASSQSLNTGELFF.

This chain connects TRBV4-1 to TRBJ1-5, with unresolved D. V gave up 0 bases and J gave up 15 bases, with 15 bases separating them. Germline V CDR1 and CDR2: MGHRA, YSYEKL. The CDR3 length is 13 residues. The CDR3 here is CASSQDLVGPGHF. In nucleotides, the CDR3 is TGCGCCAGCAGCCAAGATCTGGTGGGTCCAGGGCATTTT.

This chain uses TRBV27 with TRBJ2-1; D uncertain. The V gene's germline CDR1 is MNHEY and CDR2 SMNVEV (reference sequence). V was shortened by 2 bases and J by 3 bases, with 11 bases between the two germline ends. The CDR3 length is 15 residues. The CDR3 loop is CASSLVGSNYNEQFF. The DNA of the CDR3 is TGTGCCAGCAGTTTAGTTGGATCTAACTACAATGAGCAGTTCTTC.

This chain connects TRBV5-1 to TRBJ1-5, with 7 bases aligning to TRBD1. The CDR3 extends over 13 amino acids. Germline CDR1 and CDR2: SGHRS and YFSETQ. With 5 bases clipped from V and 4 bases from J, the junction kept 3 bases outside the gene matches. The CDR3 spells CASRRDSNQPQHF. Here the CDR3 DNA reads TGCGCCAGCAGGAGGGACAGTAATCAGCCCCAGCATTTT.

The rearrangement links TRBV30 to TRBJ2-5, with D unresolved. V lost 0 bases to trimming and J lost 4 bases, with 9 bases between them. CDR3 length: 13 amino acids. Germline V gene data show CDR1 as GTSNPN and CDR2 as SVGIG (reference sequence). CDR3 protein: CAWSVLRAETQYF. The CDR3 region has the DNA TGTGCCTGGAGTGTACTAAGGGCAGAGACCCAGTACTTC.

The V call is TRBV7-8, the J call TRBJ1-1; 7 bases align to TRBD1. V was pared by 1 base and J by 2 bases, with 13 bases of the junction left unmatched. CDR1 is SGHVS and CDR2 is FQNEAQ in the germline V gene. This CDR3 spans 18 amino acids. The CDR3 protein is CASSLGLLTGNPNTEAFF. CDR3 bases: TGTGCCAGCAGCTTAGGACTTTTGACAGGGAATCCCAACACTGAAGCTTTCTTT.

The chain combines TRBV7-2 with TRBJ1-3; no firm D call. The length of the CDR3 is 16 residues. Looked up from germline, CDR1 is SGHTA and CDR2 is FQGNSA. V dropped 2 bases and J dropped 2 bases, with 13 bases sitting between them. The CDR3 coding sequence is TGTGCCAGCAGCTTATTTGCAGCGAACACTGGAAACACCATATATTTT. The encoded protein is CASSLFAANTGNTIYF.

The rearrangement joins TRBV2 to TRBJ1-4; D ambiguous. Germline-derived CDR1 and CDR2 are SNHLY and FYNNEI. The CDR3 runs to 14 residues. The germline V and J ends were trimmed by 6 bases and 0 bases, with 8 bases remaining between them. The CDR3 loop is CASSRLATNEKLFF. Written as DNA, the CDR3 is TGTGCCAGCAGCCGACTTGCAACTAATGAAAAACTGTTTTTT.

This chain uses TRBV30 with TRBJ1-2, with D possibly being TRBD1 (5 bases). V was pared by 2 bases and J by 4 bases, with 8 bases between. Germline lookup yields CDR1 GTSNPN and CDR2 SVGIG (reference sequence). The CDR3 spans 12 residues. CDR3 region: CAWSPGGYGYTF. CDR3 DNA: TGTGCCTGGAGTCCCGGGGGCTATGGCTACACCTTC.

J is TRBJ2-7 and V is TRBV5-4, with D hard to call. CDR1 is SGHNT and CDR2 is YYREEE in the germline V gene (reference sequence). Trimming removed 3 bases at V and 5 bases at J, with 9 bases between. This CDR3 is built from 12 residues. CDR3 in amino acids: CASSYHSHEQYF. CDR3 coding DNA: TGTGCCAGCAGCTACCACAGCCACGAGCAGTACTTC.

The rearrangement uses TRBV4-2 and TRBJ1-6; maybe TRBD1 (6 bases). Between the trimmed V and J ends, which lost 1 base and 9 bases, there was a span of 13 bases. CDR1 is LGHNA, CDR2 YNFKEQ, per germline. This CDR3 region has 15 residues. The DNA for the CDR3 is TGTGCCAGCAGCCAAGGGCAGGGGCGAAGTTCACCCCTCCACTTT. Translated: CASSQGQGRSSPLHF.

The chain links TRBV30 to TRBJ1-2; 10 bases line up with TRBD1. J gave up 1 base and V 7 bases, and 6 bases lay outside the gene matches. Germline assignment: CDR1 GTSNPN and CDR2 SVGIG (reference sequence). This CDR3 spans 14 amino acids. The CDR3: CALGQGTYNYGYTF. For the CDR3, the DNA is TGTGCCTTGGGACAGGGGACCTATAACTATGGCTACACCTTC.

This sequence joins TRBV5-1 and TRBJ2-1; tentatively, D is TRBD1 or TRBD2 (6 bases each). This CDR3 has 15 residues. Trimming took 0 bases from V and 5 from J, leaving 12 bases between them. CDR1 and CDR2 (germline): SGHRS, YFSETQ. CDR3 in DNA: TGCGCCAGCAGCTTGGGGCAGGGGAGGCACAATGAGCAGTTCTTC. This gives the protein CASSLGQGRHNEQFF.

The CDR3 reads CASKPSLVNTEAFF. The CDR3 DNA reads TGTGCCAGCAAACCCAGTCTCGTGAACACTGAAGCTTTCTTT. J is TRBJ1-1 and V is TRBV6-1; D is unclear. The germline gives CDR1 MNHNS, CDR2 SASEGT. Trimming pared 7 bases from V and 0 bases from J, leaving 12 bases between. The length of the CDR3 is 14 residues.

The V and J genes are TRBV7-6 and TRBJ1-4; 7 bases are a match to TRBD1. The germline V gene has CDR1 SGHVS and CDR2 FNYEAQ. Trimming took 5 bases from V and 5 from J; bases not matched to a gene: 5. The CDR3 covers 14 residues. CDR3 loop: CASSQGGGNEKLFF. The DNA for the CDR3 is TGTGCCAGCAGCCAAGGGGGCGGGAATGAAAAACTGTTTTTT.

This sequence joins TRBV6-5 and TRBJ2-7; D might be TRBD1 (6 bases). The V and J ends lost 0 bases and 0 bases respectively, with 12 bases between them. The CDR3 totals 16 residues. CDR1 MNHEY and CDR2 SVGAGI come from the germline V gene. The CDR3 DNA follows: TGTGCCAGCAGTTACTCGTACGAAGGGGGCTCCTACGAGCAGTACTTC. Translated, it gives CASSYSYEGGSYEQYF.

The chain is built from TRBV15 and TRBJ1-1; D unresolved. The CDR3 spans 15 residues. Germline CDR1 and CDR2: LNHNV and YYDKDF (reference sequence). The V end was cut by 4 bases, the J end by 0 bases, with 12 bases between. The CDR3 region has the DNA TGTGCCACCAGCAAAGGGCCAGGCATGAACACTGAAGCTTTCTTT. Its protein product is CATSKGPGMNTEAFF.